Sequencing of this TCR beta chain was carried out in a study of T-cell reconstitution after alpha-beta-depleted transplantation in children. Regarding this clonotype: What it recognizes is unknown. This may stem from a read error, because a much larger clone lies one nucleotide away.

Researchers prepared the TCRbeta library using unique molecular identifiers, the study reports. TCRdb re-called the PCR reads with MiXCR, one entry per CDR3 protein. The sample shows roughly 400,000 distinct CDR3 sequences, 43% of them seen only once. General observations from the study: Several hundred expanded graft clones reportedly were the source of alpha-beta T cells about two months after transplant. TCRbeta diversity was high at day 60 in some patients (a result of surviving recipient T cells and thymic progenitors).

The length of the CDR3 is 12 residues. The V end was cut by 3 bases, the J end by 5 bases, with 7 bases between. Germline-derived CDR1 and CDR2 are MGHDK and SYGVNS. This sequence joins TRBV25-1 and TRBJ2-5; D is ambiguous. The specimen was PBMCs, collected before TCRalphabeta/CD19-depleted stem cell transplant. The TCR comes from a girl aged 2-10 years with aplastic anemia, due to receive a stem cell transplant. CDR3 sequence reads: CASSDSMETQYF. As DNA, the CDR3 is TGTGCCAGCAGTGATAGCATGGAGACCCAGTACTTC.